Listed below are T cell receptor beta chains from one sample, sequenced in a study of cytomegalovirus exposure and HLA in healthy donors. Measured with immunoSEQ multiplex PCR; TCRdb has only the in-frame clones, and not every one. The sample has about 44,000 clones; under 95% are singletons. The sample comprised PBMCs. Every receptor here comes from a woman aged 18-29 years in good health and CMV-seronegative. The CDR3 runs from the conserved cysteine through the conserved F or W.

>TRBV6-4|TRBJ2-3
CASSDSLAGEVDTQYF
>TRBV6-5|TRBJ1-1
CASSYWGSEAFF
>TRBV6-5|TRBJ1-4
CASSYSSGEGEKLFF
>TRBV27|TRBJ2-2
CASSLSGANTGELFF
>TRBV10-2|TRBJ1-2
CASSPDSNYGYTF
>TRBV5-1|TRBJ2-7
CASSPRTGIPGEQYF
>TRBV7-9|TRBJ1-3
CASSLVISGAGNTIYF
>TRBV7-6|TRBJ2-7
CASSLGLAGGSYEQYF
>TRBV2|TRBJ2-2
CASSERGQGTGELFF
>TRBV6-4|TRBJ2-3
CASSERGGPDTQYF
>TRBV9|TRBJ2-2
CASSEGQGGNTGELFF
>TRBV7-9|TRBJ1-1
CASSLGQGITEAFF
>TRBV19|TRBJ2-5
CASSIVPSGVQETQYF
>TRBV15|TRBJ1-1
CATSINRETEAFF
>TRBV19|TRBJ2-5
CASSLRGNQETQYF
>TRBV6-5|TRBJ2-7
CASSYSRDSYEQYF
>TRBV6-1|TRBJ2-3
CASSEASGGATDTQYF
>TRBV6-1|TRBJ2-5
CASSEVAGGPETQYF
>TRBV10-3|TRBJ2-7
CAISESSRDRGYEQYF
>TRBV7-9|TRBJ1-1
CASRNDLTGMNTEAFF
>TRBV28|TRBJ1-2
CASRAGQGVFDYTF
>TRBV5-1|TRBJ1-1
CASSLAGENTEAFF
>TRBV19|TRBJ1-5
CASSLTGFSNQPQHF
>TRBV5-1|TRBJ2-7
CASSLGGGRDYEQYF